The entry below gives a single T cell receptor beta chain sequence along with its context. Germline V lookup: CDR1 SGHVS, CDR2 FQNEAQ. V was shortened by 3 bases and J by 5 bases, with 10 bases between the two germline ends. The CDR3 extends over 13 amino acids. This sample is part of a study of blood T cell repertoires in COVID-19. Whole-study context: Spain, Italy and the United States supplied samples that represented acute and convalescent COVID-19. T cells, B-cell-depleted T cells, or PBMCs supplied cDNA or gDNA.

In the original analysis: Estimation of nucleated cell counts was performed using reference gene primer amplification. Assay used: immunoSEQ multiplex PCR; TCRdb lists only in-frame clones, some missing. That table furnishes V, J and clone size, whereas the DNA furnished D and trimming. There are tens of thousands of clones in the sample; roughly 85% occur only once, and 0.9% to 1.5% lies in the top ten. The TCR was taken from a man in his forties with acute or convalescent COVID-19. This chain joins TRBV7-8 and TRBJ1-1; D is uncertain. Sequencing input: peripheral blood. The CDR3 region is CASSFEGGTEAFF. The CDR3 bases are TGTGCCAGCAGCTTCGAGGGAGGAACTGAAGCTTTCTTT.